The entry below describes one T cell receptor beta chain. This clone's antigen is unknown. No much larger clone is present one base from it, and per-base qualities are unavailable. The sample originates from a study of blood T cell repertoires in COVID-19 (dated by TCRdb to about 2020). Some background on the complete study: The collaborator samples originated in the United States, Italy and Spain and spanned the acute and convalescent phases of COVID-19. The prospective study material was composed of cDNA or gDNA derived from T cells, B-cell-depleted T cells, or PBMCs. Sample metadata almost always included a de-identified subject ID, COVID-19 status, age in years and sex. Where available, HLA class I and class II types were taken from metadata supplied by the sample provider and were not determined by assay-based typing. The samples were drawn from two sources: the first 160 participants of the ongoing ImmuneRACE study, and fewer than 1,500 subjects contributed by 6 global collaborators. Deeply sampled blood TCRbeta repertoires from subjects exposed to, actively infected with, or recovered from COVID-19 were included in the dataset. The repertoires were released in a freely available public database intended as a resource for research on the immune response to SARS-CoV-2.

The immunoSEQ Assay, a bias-controlled multiplex PCR, was used to amplify TCRbeta CDR3 regions from genomic DNA. From the authors' description of their analysis: The number of nucleated cells in each sample was estimated by amplification of reference gene primers within the assay. To quantify the absolute abundance of each unique TCRbeta CDR3 rearrangement, sequence reads were collapsed and filtered. Productive Simpson clonality was computed per sample as the square root of Simpson's diversity index over productive rearrangements. The table was pulled from immuneACCESS by TCRdb, which kept in-frame rearrangements only. Such tables lose some clones; where checked, under half of the loss comes from unresolved V genes, and the rest has no known cause. Clone size and the V and J calls come from that table; the DNA yielded D and trimming. The sample has about 73,000 clones on record, around 77% of them singletons. The ten largest clones add up to over 2% of the sample.

Results and caveats for the whole study, not just this receptor: The quantity of clinical and demographic metadata differed by source and by participant and was supplied without curation.

In Seattle, one collaborating source enrolled patients while the infection was active and tracked those patients longitudinally over the course of disease. Whole blood was collected in K2EDTA tubes by collaborating institutions according to the institutions' own protocols. For TCRbeta analysis, collaborators shipped samples as frozen whole blood, isolated PBMCs, or DNA extracted from either of those sample types. The sequence was obtained from a man between 65 and 80 years old with COVID-19, enrolled during active disease. Sequencing was performed on peripheral blood.

The CDR3 reads as follows: CSAGTSGIDTQYF. The sequenced DNA is TGCAGCGCTGGGACTAGCGGGATAGATACGCAGTATTTT. The V gene is TRBV29-1 and the J gene is TRBJ2-3, with 13 bases matching TRBD2. V trim: 7 bases; J trim: 5 bases; unmatched bases: 3. The germline V gene sets CDR1 to SQVTM and CDR2 to ANQGSEA. There are 13 amino acids in the CDR3, from cysteine to phenylalanine inclusive. Of all the DNA, just the CDR3 is kept, 39 bases in frame from base 1.